This T cell receptor beta chain is drawn from a study of OX40 agonist ivuxolimab in advanced cancers. Per the germline V gene, CDR1 is SGHRS and CDR2 is YFSETQ. The CDR3 is 14 residues long. The ends lost 4 bases at V and 5 bases at J; junction bases unmatched: 8. Individuals having autoimmune disease history or systemic immunosuppression were not enrolled. The repertoire was sequenced with immunoSEQ multiplex PCR; TCRdb's copy has only in-frame clones and lacks some. Of roughly 75,000 clones in the sample, around 83% were seen once. This rearrangement joins TRBV5-1 to TRBJ2-5; the match to TRBD1 covers 7 bases. The sample was CD4+ or CD8+ T cells sorted from blood, taken in a trial of the OX40 agonist ivuxolimab. The clonotype comes from an adult with an advanced solid tumor such as melanoma, head and neck, liver or kidney cancer. The CDR3 spells CASSPGQMRETQYF. For the CDR3, the DNA is TGCGCCAGCAGCCCGGGACAGATGCGGGAGACCCAGTACTTC.